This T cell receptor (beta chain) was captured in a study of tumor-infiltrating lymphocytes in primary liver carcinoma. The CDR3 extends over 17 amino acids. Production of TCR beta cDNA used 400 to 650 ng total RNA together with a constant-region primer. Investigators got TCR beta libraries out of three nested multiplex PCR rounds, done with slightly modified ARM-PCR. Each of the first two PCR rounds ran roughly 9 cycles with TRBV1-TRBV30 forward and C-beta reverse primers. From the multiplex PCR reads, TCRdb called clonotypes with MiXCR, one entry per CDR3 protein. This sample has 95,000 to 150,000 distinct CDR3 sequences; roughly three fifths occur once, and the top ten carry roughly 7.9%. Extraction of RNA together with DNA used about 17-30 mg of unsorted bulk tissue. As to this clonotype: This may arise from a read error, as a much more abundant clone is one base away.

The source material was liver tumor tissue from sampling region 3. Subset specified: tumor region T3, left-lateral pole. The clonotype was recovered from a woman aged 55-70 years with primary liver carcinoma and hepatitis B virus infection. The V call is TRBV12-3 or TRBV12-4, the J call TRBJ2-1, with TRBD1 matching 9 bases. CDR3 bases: TGTGCCATCAGTGACCCCAGTACAGGGGGCCTTTTCAATGAGCAGTTCTTC. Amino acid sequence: CAISDPSTGGLFNEQFF.